This T cell receptor beta chain is drawn from a study of response to subunit inactivated influenza vaccine. Germline loops: CDR1 LNHNV, CDR2 YYDKDF (reference sequence). V lost 0 bases, J lost 0 bases, and 9 bases lay in between. The length of the CDR3 is 16 residues. TCRdb reprocessed the RT-PCR reads with MiXCR, giving one entry per CDR3 protein. This table holds about 500,000 distinct CDR3 sequences, 15% to 20% found once. Study-level points and caveats: Each seasonal flu vaccination may recruit only limited new T cells, authors suggested.

This clonotype was recorded a few times. Its target is unknown. The chain couples TRBV15 to TRBJ2-1; D is unresolved. Sequencing used CD4+ T cells sorted from PBMCs, obtained around 25 months after vaccination. This clonotype originated in a man in his fifties or sixties who received an inactivated influenza vaccine. Here the CDR3 DNA reads TGTGCCACCAGCAGAGATCAACTGAGCTCCTACAATGAGCAGTTCTTC. It specifies CATSRDQLSSYNEQFF.